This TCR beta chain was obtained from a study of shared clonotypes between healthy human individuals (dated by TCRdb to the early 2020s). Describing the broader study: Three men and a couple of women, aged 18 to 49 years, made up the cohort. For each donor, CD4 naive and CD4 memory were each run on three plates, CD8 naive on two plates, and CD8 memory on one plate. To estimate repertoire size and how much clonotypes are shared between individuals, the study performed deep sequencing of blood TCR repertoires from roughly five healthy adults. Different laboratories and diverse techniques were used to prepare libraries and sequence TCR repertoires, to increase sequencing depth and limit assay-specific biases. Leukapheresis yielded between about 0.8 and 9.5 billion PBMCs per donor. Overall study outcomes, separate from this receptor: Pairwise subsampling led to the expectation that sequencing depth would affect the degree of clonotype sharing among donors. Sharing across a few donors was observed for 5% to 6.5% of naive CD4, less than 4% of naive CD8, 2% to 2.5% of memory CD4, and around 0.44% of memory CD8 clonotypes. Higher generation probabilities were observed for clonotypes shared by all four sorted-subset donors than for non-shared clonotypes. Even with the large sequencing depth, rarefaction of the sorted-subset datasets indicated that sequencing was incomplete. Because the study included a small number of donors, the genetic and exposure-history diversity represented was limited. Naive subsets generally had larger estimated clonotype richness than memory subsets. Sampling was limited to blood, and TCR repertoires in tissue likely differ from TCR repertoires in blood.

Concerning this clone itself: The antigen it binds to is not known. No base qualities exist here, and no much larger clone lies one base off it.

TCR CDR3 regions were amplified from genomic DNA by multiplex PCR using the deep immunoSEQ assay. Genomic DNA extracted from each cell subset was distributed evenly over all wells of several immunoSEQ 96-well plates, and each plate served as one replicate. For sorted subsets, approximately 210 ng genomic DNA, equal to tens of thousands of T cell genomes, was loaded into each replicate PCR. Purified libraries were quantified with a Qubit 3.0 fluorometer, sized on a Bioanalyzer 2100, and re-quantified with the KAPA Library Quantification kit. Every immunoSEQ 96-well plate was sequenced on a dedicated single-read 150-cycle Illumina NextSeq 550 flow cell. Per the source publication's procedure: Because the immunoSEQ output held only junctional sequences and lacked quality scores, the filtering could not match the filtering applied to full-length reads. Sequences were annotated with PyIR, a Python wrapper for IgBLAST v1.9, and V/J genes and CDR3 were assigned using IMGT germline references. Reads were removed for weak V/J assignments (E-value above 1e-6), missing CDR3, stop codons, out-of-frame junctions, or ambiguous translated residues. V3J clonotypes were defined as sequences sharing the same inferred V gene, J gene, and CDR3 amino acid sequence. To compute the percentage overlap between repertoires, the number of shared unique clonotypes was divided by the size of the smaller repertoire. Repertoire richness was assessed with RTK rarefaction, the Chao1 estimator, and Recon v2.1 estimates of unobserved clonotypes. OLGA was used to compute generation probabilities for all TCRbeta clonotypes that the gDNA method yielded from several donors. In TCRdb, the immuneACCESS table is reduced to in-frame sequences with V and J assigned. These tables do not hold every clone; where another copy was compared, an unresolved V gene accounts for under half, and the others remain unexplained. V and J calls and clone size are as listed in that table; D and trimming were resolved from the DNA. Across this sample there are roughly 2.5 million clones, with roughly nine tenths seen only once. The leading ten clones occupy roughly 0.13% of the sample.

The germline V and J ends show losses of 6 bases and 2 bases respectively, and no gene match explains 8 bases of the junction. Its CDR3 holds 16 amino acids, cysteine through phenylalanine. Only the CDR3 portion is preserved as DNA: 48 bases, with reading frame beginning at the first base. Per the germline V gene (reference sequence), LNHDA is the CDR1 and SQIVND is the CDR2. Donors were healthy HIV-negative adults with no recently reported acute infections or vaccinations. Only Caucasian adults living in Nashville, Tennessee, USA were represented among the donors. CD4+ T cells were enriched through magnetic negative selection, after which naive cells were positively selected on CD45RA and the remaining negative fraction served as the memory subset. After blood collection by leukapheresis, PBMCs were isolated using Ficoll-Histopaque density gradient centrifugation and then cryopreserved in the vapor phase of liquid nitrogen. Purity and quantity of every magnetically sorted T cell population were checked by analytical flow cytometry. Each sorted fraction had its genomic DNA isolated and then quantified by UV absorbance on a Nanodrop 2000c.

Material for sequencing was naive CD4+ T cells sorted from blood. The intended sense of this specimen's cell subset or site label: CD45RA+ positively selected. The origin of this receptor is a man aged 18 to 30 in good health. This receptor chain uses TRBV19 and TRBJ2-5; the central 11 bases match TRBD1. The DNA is TGTGCCAGTAGGCCCAGGGACAGGGGGGAACAAGAGACCCAGTACTTC. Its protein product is CASRPRDRGEQETQYF.